This T cell receptor beta chain was recorded in a study of blood T cells in healthy people across ages. CDR1 is MNHNS, CDR2 SASEGT, per germline. The junction had 8 bases not matched to a gene; V was cut back by 7 bases and J by 9 bases. The CDR3 has 13 residues. PCR was performed a second time for about 7 to 11 cycles using a sample-barcoded 5' primer and a J-beta primer mix. TCRdb independently ran MiXCR on the 5' RACE reads; one entry per CDR3 protein. The table shows 1.2 million to 1.5 million distinct CDR3 sequences, with 55% to 75% occurring only once. This TCR was recovered from a man aged 18 to 35 in good health. Sequencing input: blood. The genes are TRBV6-1 and TRBJ1-5; 8 bases line up with TRBD1. CDR3 loop: CASIDRGWGPQHF. The CDR3 DNA sequence: TGTGCCAGCATTGACAGGGGATGGGGGCCCCAGCATTTT.